This passage covers 12 T cell receptor beta chains from one sample sequenced in a study of blood T cell repertoires in COVID-19. Using immunoSEQ multiplex PCR, the repertoire was profiled, and TCRdb retains in-frame clones only, with some absent. The sample yields about 180,000 clones, nearly 80% seen once. Source material: peripheral blood. Every receptor here comes from a woman in her seventies with acute or convalescent COVID-19.

The gene calls are TRBV7-3 and TRBJ2-7, with 8 bases matching TRBD2. V gave up 5 bases and J gave up 3 bases; unmatched junction bases: 9. The CDR3 has 15 amino acids. Germline V lookup: CDR1 SGHTA, CDR2 FQGTGA. CDR3 nucleotide sequence: TGTGCCAGCAGCCCTTCAGCGGGAGCCCACTACGAGCAGTACTTC. Amino acid sequence: CASSPSAGAHYEQYF.

This sequence joins TRBV5-6 and TRBJ2-1; 9 nucleotides match TRBD2. Germline V gene lookup returns CDR1 SGHDT and CDR2 YYEEEE. The CDR3 runs 16 residues. Trimming cost V 4 bases and J 10 bases; bases outside gene matches: 15. The CDR3 bases are TGTGCCAGCAGCGAACTTAGCGGGAGTGGTCTTGGGGAGCAGTTCTTC. This gives the protein CASSELSGSGLGEQFF.

The chain couples TRBV5-1 to TRBJ2-7; no firm D call. The CDR3 runs to 13 residues. Germline CDR1 reads SGHRS; CDR2 reads YFSETQ. Trimming shortened V by 1 base and J by 4 bases, and 9 bases separated the two germline ends. CDR3 protein: CASSLRSRYEQYF. The CDR3 DNA reads as TGCGCCAGCAGCTTGAGGAGTAGGTACGAGCAGTACTTC.

V is TRBV13 and J is TRBJ2-7; 9 bases match TRBD1. With V trimmed by 3 bases and J by 3 bases, 3 bases remained unmatched. CDR3 length: 14 amino acids. Germline CDR1 and CDR2: PRHDT and FYEKMQ (reference sequence). CDR3 nucleotides: TGTGCCAGCAGCTTGGGACAGGGTTTCTACGAGCAGTACTTC. Translated: CASSLGQGFYEQYF.

This rearrangement joins TRBV2 to TRBJ2-7; TRBD2 is a possible D gene (6 bases). CDR3 length: 14 amino acids. Germline-derived CDR1 and CDR2 are SNHLY and FYNNEI. The V end was cut by 2 bases, the J end by 6 bases, with 14 bases between. The CDR3 spells CASSELTGGVEQYF. For the CDR3, the DNA is TGTGCCAGCAGTGAACTGACCGGAGGGGTCGAGCAGTACTTC.

The V call is TRBV19, the J call TRBJ2-1; 8 bases agree with TRBD2. Trimming took 0 bases from V and 4 from J; bases not matched to a gene: 8. The germline gives CDR1 LNHDA, CDR2 SQIVND (reference sequence). The CDR3 runs 17 residues. The CDR3 loop is CASSIETVQREYNEQFF. CDR3 nucleotide sequence: TGTGCCAGTAGTATAGAGACTGTCCAGCGGGAGTACAATGAGCAGTTCTTC.

The gene calls are TRBV7-8 and TRBJ2-7, with D possibly being TRBD2 (6 bases). The CDR3 is 15 amino acids. V lost 5 bases and J 1 base, leaving 15 bases between the germline ends. CDR1 SGHVS and CDR2 FQNEAQ come from the germline V gene. The CDR3 here is CASSLGGGASYEQYF. CDR3 bases: TGTGCCAGCAGCCTAGGAGGCGGGGCGTCCTACGAGCAGTACTTC.

The gene calls are TRBV6-5 and TRBJ2-5; maybe TRBD1 (6 bases). V lost 6 bases and J lost 2, with 16 bases in between. In germline, CDR1 is MNHEY, CDR2 SVGAGI. The CDR3 loop spans 15 amino acids. The DNA for the CDR3 is TGTGCCAGCAGCCGACCGGACAGAGAACAAGAGACCCAGTACTTC. The encoded protein is CASSRPDREQETQYF.

The chain couples TRBV29-1 to TRBJ2-3, with D unclear. V dropped 4 bases and J dropped 3 bases, with 11 bases sitting between them. CDR1 and CDR2 (germline): SQVTM, ANQGSEA. The CDR3 contains 13 residues. CDR3 sequence reads: CSVGQRKTDTQYF. DNA of the CDR3: TGCAGCGTTGGGCAGAGGAAAACAGATACGCAGTATTTT.

This clone was counted a few times. V usage is TRBV2 and J usage is TRBJ2-2, with TRBD1 matching 9 bases. Germline V gives CDR1 SNHLY, CDR2 FYNNEI. J lost 10 bases, V lost 6 bases, and 6 bases had no gene match. This CDR3 region has 13 residues. The CDR3, as DNA: TGTGCCAGCAGAAGGGACAGGGAGGAGGAGCTGTTTTTT. Protein sequence: CASRRDREEELFF. The variable domain in full, with the rest retrieved from reference TRBV2 and TRBJ2-2, is EPEVTQTPSHQVTQMGQEVILRCVPISNHLYFYWYRQILGQKVEFLVSFYNNEISEKSEIFDDQFSVERPDGSNFTLKIRSTKLEDSAMYFCASRRDREEELFFGEGSRLTVL.

The gene calls are TRBV5-1 and TRBJ2-3; a weak D match, TRBD1 (6 bases). CDR1 is SGHRS, CDR2 YFSETQ, per germline. This CDR3 is 15 amino acids long. Trimming stripped 1 base from V and 0 bases from J, with 9 bases between. The CDR3 sequence: CASSLTGSSTDTQYF. The CDR3 nucleotides are TGCGCCAGCAGCTTGACAGGGAGTAGCACAGATACGCAGTATTTT.

J is TRBJ1-1 and V is TRBV19, with D uncertain. The CDR3 runs to 16 residues. Germline V CDR1 and CDR2: LNHDA, SQIVND (reference sequence). The V end lost 3 bases, the J end lost 0 bases, and 14 bases lay between the germline ends. The CDR3 sequence is CASSIRIGRMNTEAFF. For the CDR3, the DNA is TGTGCCAGTAGTATTAGGATAGGGAGAATGAACACTGAAGCTTTCTTT.